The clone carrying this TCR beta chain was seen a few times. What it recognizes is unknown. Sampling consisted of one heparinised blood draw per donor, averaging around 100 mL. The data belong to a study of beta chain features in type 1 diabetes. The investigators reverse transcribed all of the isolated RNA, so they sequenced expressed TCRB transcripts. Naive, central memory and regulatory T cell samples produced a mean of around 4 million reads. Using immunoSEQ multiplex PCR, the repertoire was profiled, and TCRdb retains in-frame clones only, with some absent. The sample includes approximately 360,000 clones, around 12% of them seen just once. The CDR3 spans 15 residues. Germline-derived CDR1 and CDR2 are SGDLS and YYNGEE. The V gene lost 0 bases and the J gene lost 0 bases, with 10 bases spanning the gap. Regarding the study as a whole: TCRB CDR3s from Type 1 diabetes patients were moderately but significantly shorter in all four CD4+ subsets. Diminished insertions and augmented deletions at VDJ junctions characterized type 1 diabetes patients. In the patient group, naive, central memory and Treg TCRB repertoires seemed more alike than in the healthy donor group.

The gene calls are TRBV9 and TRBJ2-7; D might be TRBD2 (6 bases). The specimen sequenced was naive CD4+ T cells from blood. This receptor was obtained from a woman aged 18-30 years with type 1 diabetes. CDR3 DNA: TGTGCCAGCAGCGTAGGCCTAGCGCACTCCTACGAGCAGTACTTC. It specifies CASSVGLAHSYEQYF.